Listed below are T cell receptor beta chains from one sample, sequenced in a study. Using immunoSEQ multiplex PCR, the repertoire was profiled, and TCRdb retains in-frame clones only, with some absent. This table holds under 65,000 clones, just over 90% found once. The sequencing input was PBMCs. These receptors originate from a man between 40 and 49 years old with rheumatoid arthritis. The CDR3 runs from the conserved cysteine through the conserved F or W. The order of the fields is clone size, D gene, V gene, CDR3 protein. D genes are given only for firm matches. Not all rows give a size; the values are once, few, many and, for expanded clones, a class.

>.|TRBD1|TRBV19
CASSTSQGAGGNTIYF
>.|TRBD1|TRBV10-2
CASQGQGGEKAFF
>.|.|TRBV6-5
CASSRPPPSEQYF
>.|.|TRBV27
CASSRTLGTGELFF
>once|.|TRBV20-1
CSARGGVGQHF
>.|.|TRBV6-5
CASSYSIAAEQYF
>once|.|TRBV6-5
CASSTYTNEKLFF
>.|TRBD1|TRBV6-6
CASSYLRDRAKYGYTF
>.|.|TRBV20-1
CSASMQGYQPQHF
>.|.|TRBV7-9
CASSSDSGAYYGYTF
>.|.|TRBV6-2/TRBV6-3
CASSYYRDYEQYF
>.|.|TRBV6-1
CASSEMAQGAANVLTF
>.|.|TRBV4-1
CASSPLVRDTQYF
>few|TRBD2|TRBV5-1
CASRELAGGTGELFF
>.|.|TRBV5-1
CASRSTQNILANYGYTF
>.|TRBD1|TRBV15
CATSRDRDSYGYTF
>.|.|TRBV6-5
CASTKGHAQETQYF